The 13 T cell receptor beta chains reported below all come from one sample, sequenced in a study of blood T cell repertoires in COVID-19 (dated by TCRdb to about 2020). Library creation used the immunoSEQ multiplex PCR assay. Entries here come from immuneACCESS through TCRdb and include only in-frame sequences with V and J called. Some clones fail to appear in such tables; in the studies checked, an unresolved V gene covers under half of the shortfall, and the cause of the remainder is unknown. This sample lists under 110,000 clones; 71% were detected once. The ten largest clones capture about 0.85% of the sample. Material for sequencing was peripheral blood. The receptors here all came from a human donor with acute or convalescent COVID-19. The donor label of this sample is uncertain.

This clone was seen just once. The CDR3 reads CASSSGGTGELFF. The DNA of the CDR3 is TGTGCCAGCAGTTCCGGGGGGACCGGGGAGCTGTTTTTT. The chain has TRBV28 and TRBJ2-2; 7 bases fit TRBD2. Per germline, CDR1 MDHEN and CDR2 SYDVKM. The junction had 1 base not matched to a gene; V was cut back by 4 bases and J by 5 bases. This CDR3 has 13 residues.

CDR3 protein: CASSLDVGAGYTF. The DNA for the CDR3 is TGCGCCAGCAGCTTGGACGTAGGGGCTGGCTACACCTTC. The rearrangement uses TRBV5-1 and TRBJ1-2; D perhaps matches TRBD1 (5 bases). The CDR3 extends over 13 amino acids. V was clipped by 0 bases and J by 7 bases, with 10 bases between them. Germline CDR1 SGHRS, CDR2 YFSETQ. Supplemented by reference TRBV5-1 and TRBJ1-2, the full variable domain reads KAGVTQTPRYLIKTRGQQVTLSCSPISGHRSVSWYQQTPGQGLQFLFEYFSETQRNKGNFPGRFSGRQFSNSRSEMNVSTLELGDSALYLCASSLDVGAGYTFGSGTRLTVV.

This clone was counted a few times. This sequence joins TRBV3-1 (or the pseudogene TRBV3-2) and TRBJ1-2, with D perhaps matching TRBD1 (5 bases). The CDR3 sequence is 16 residues long. V lost 3 bases to trimming and J lost 4 bases, with 18 bases between them. Looked up from germline, CDR1 is LGHDT and CDR2 is YNNKEL (reference sequence). CDR3 sequence reads: CASSQYRTTNVYGYTF. The CDR3 DNA reads TGTGCCAGCAGCCAGTACCGGACAACCAACGTCTATGGCTACACCTTC.

This sequence joins TRBV7-2 and TRBJ2-7; maybe TRBD1 (6 bases). Germline V gene lookup returns CDR1 SGHTA and CDR2 FQGNSA. The CDR3 consists of 14 residues. Trimming cost V 5 bases and J 0 bases, with 11 bases left between them. The CDR3 protein is CASSHTDSSYEQYF. CDR3 DNA sequence: TGTGCCAGCAGCCACACGGACAGCTCCTACGAGCAGTACTTC.

CDR3 sequence (DNA): TGTGCCAGCAGCTTAACGGGGGGGCCATACGAGCAGTACTTC. Translation: CASSLTGGPYEQYF. The chain joins TRBV11-3 to TRBJ2-7; 8 bases align to TRBD2. With V trimmed by 2 bases and J by 4 bases, 4 bases remained unmatched. Germline V gene data show CDR1 as SGHNT and CDR2 as YENEEA. The CDR3 sequence is 14 residues long.

This clone was observed a single time. V is TRBV6-1 and J is TRBJ1-3; D gene uncertain. Trimming removed 4 bases from V and 0 bases from J, with 16 bases in between. Per the germline V gene, CDR1 is MNHNS and CDR2 is SASEGT. The CDR3 contains 17 residues. The CDR3, as DNA: TGTGCCAGCAGTGGGGCGTCAGGAATGAGCTCTGGAAACACCATATATTTT. Its protein product is CASSGASGMSSGNTIYF.

In this sample, this clone turned up a few times. V and J are TRBV11-2 and TRBJ2-1; 7 bases are shared with TRBD2. Germline V lookup: CDR1 SGHAT, CDR2 FQNNGV. CDR3 size: 14 residues. The V gene end was trimmed by 3 bases and the J gene end by 6 bases; junction bases not matched to a gene: 5. CDR3 residues: CASSFMGGGNEQFF. For the CDR3, the DNA is TGTGCCAGCAGCTTCATGGGGGGGGGCAATGAGCAGTTCTTC.

This clone was counted once. V and J are TRBV29-1 and TRBJ2-1, with 16 positions matching TRBD2. Germline values: CDR1 SQVTM, CDR2 ANQGSEA. Trimming removed 3 bases from V and 10 bases from J; junction bases left unmatched: 9. The CDR3 consists of 16 residues. CDR3 region: CSVDGPGTSGGEEQFF. The CDR3 DNA sequence: TGCAGCGTTGATGGACCCGGGACTAGCGGGGGGGAGGAGCAGTTCTTC.

This clone was seen a few times. This sequence joins TRBV27 and TRBJ2-1; perhaps TRBD1 as D (6 bases). CDR3 length: 14 amino acids. Trimming shortened V by 4 bases and J by 8 bases, and 15 bases separated the two germline ends. The germline CDR1 and CDR2 sequences are MNHEY and SMNVEV (reference sequence). CDR3 sequence reads: CASSSTAGAHEQFF. Written as DNA, the CDR3 is TGTGCCAGCAGTTCAACCGCAGGGGCCCATGAGCAGTTCTTC.

The gene calls are TRBV6-6 and TRBJ1-4, with D possibly TRBD1 on 6 matching bases. Trimming stripped 7 bases from V and 3 bases from J, with 12 bases between. Germline CDR1 is MNHNY and CDR2 is SVGAGI (reference sequence). This CDR3 spans 14 amino acids. This CDR3 is CASTYREANEKLFF. The CDR3 DNA is TGTGCCAGCACCTACAGGGAAGCTAATGAAAAACTGTTTTTT.

CDR3 residues: CASRLGSSGANVLTF. The CDR3 DNA is TGTGCCAGCAGGCTTGGTAGCTCTGGGGCCAACGTCCTGACTTTC. The chain has TRBV2 and TRBJ2-6; D is unclear. The CDR3 has 15 amino acids. Trimming shortened V by 6 bases and J by 0 bases, and 9 bases separated the two germline ends. The germline V gene has CDR1 SNHLY and CDR2 FYNNEI.

This clone was observed a handful of times. The rearrangement links TRBV18 to TRBJ2-4, with 8 bases identical to TRBD1. V trimming: 3 bases; J trimming: 7 bases; junction bases outside the gene matches: 2. In germline, CDR1 is KGHSH, CDR2 LQKENI. This CDR3 contains 13 residues. DNA for the CDR3: TGTGCCAGCTCACCTACAGGGGGTAACATTCAGTACTTC. This encodes CASSPTGGNIQYF.

The chain combines TRBV28 with TRBJ1-5, with a possible D match to TRBD1 (5 bases). Germline V CDR1 and CDR2: MDHEN, SYDVKM. The CDR3 has 15 residues. Trimming took 5 bases from V and 1 from J, leaving 12 bases between them. As DNA, the CDR3 is TGTGCCAGCAGTCAGGGCATCGGCAGCAATCAGCCCCAGCATTTT. Translating it yields CASSQGIGSNQPQHF. The complete variable domain, with remaining parts taken from reference TRBV28 and TRBJ1-5, reads DVKVTQSSRYLVKRTGEKVFLECVQDMDHENMFWYRQDPGLGLRLIYFSYDVKMKEKGDIPEGYSVSREKKERFSLILESASTNQTSMYLCASSQGIGSNQPQHFGDGTRLSIL.